This T cell receptor (beta chain) was found in a study of T-cell reconstitution after alpha-beta-depleted transplantation in children. Unique molecular identifiers were used in preparing the TCRbeta library. Each CDR3 protein gets one entry after TCRdb re-called the PCR reads with MiXCR. The sample has about 500,000 distinct CDR3 sequences, about 33% seen once. Here the sequenced sample was PBMCs from the stem cell graft donor, taken from the stem cell graft. The sequence derives from a human donor who donated a stem cell graft to a child with aplastic anemia.

The chain's CDR3 is CASSRDYSGNTIYF. The CDR3 nucleotides read TGTGCCAGCAGTCGGGACTACTCTGGAAACACCATATATTTT. The chain couples TRBV12-3 or TRBV12-4 to TRBJ1-3, with TRBD1 as a possible D gene (5 bases). Trimming removed 5 bases from V and 0 bases from J, with 8 bases in between. The CDR3 runs 14 residues.